These 3 T cell receptor beta chains share one sample of origin, sequenced in a study of T cells in Graves' hyperthyroidism and ophthalmopathy. It was RNA transcripts that yielded the amplified TCR beta CDR3 regions. The HTBI primer set was used in a first-round RT-PCR of the TCR CDR3. One entry per CDR3 protein, called by TCRdb with MiXCR from the multiplex PCR reads. Among hundreds of thousands of distinct CDR3 sequences, 45% were seen once, and the ten largest hold under 8%. Sequencing used peripheral blood or thyroid tissue (not recorded which). All receptors derive from an adult man with Graves' disease, either hyperthyroidism or ophthalmopathy (not recorded which).

About this clonotype itself: The junction differs from germline at one of its ends, possibly a read error. V and J are TRBV10-3 and TRBJ1-6; a possible D gene is TRBD1 (6 bases). The CDR3 runs 13 residues. CDR1 ENHRY and CDR2 SYGVKD come from the germline V gene. The CDR3 here is CASSDRGQSPLHF. Here the CDR3 DNA reads TGTGCCAGCAGTGATCGGGGGCAGTCACCCCTCCACTTT.

This clonotype was seen many times. The V call is TRBV7-8, the J call TRBJ1-1; D unresolved. This CDR3 has 16 residues. V was clipped by 1 base and J by 0 bases, with 12 bases between them. The germline CDR1 and CDR2 sequences are SGHVS and FQNEAQ. The CDR3: CASSLESWALNTEAFF. CDR3 DNA sequence: TGTGCCAGCAGCTTAGAGTCGTGGGCCTTGAACACTGAAGCTTTCTTT.

The chain uses TRBV7-9 and TRBJ2-7; tentatively, D is TRBD1 (6 bases). The CDR3 runs 14 residues. CDR1 is SEHNR, CDR2 FQNEAQ, per germline (reference sequence). The germline V and J ends were trimmed by 5 bases and 4 bases, with 15 bases remaining between them. The CDR3 spells CASSTQGRSYEQYF. CDR3 sequence (DNA): TGTGCCAGCAGCACACAGGGACGGAGTTACGAGCAGTACTTC.